These 6 T cell receptor beta chains were sequenced from one sample in a study of cytomegalovirus exposure and HLA in healthy donors. PCR involved 60 Vbeta and 13 Jbeta primers. The repertoire was sequenced with immunoSEQ multiplex PCR; TCRdb's copy has only in-frame clones and lacks some. The table lists some 150,000 clones, 76% of them singletons. The sample taken for sequencing was PBMCs. The receptors stem from a female donor in good health and CMV-seropositive.

This chain joins TRBV5-1 and TRBJ2-2; 7 positions agree with TRBD1. The germline V gene has CDR1 SGHRS and CDR2 YFSETQ. This CDR3 is built from 14 residues. Losses at the gene ends were 6 bases for V and 4 bases for J; bases not matched to a gene: 6. In DNA, the CDR3 is TGCGCCAGCAACAGGGGTTTGAGCACCGGGGAGCTGTTTTTT. As protein: CASNRGLSTGELFF.

The J gene is TRBJ1-4, the V gene TRBV28; D remains ambiguous. V shed 6 bases and J shed 5 bases, with 7 bases lying between them. Germline assignment: CDR1 MDHEN and CDR2 SYDVKM. CDR3 length equals 12 residues. This chain's CDR3 is CASSGGNEKLFF. CDR3 bases: TGTGCCAGCAGCGGCGGCAATGAAAAACTGTTTTTT.

This chain links TRBV6-5 with TRBJ1-1; TRBD1 matches at 7 bases. There are 13 residues in the CDR3. CDR1 and CDR2 from the germline V gene are MNHEY and SVGAGI. J was trimmed by 6 bases and V by 6 bases; bases with no gene match: 7. The CDR3 DNA follows: TGTGCCAGCAGCCCGACAGGGCGGGCTGAAGCTTTCTTT. Encoded protein: CASSPTGRAEAFF.

The chain joins TRBV7-9 to TRBJ1-5; D is perhaps TRBD1 (6 bases). The V end was cut by 5 bases, the J end by 4 bases, with 9 bases between. The CDR3 is made up of 13 amino acids. The germline V gene encodes CDR1 SEHNR and CDR2 FQNEAQ (reference sequence). The CDR3 DNA reads TGTGCCAGCAGCCGAGGACAGAATCAGCCCCAGCATTTT. Translated: CASSRGQNQPQHF.

In its sample, this clone was seen a few times. The chain is built from TRBV19 and TRBJ2-7, with 12 bases that match TRBD2. V lost 5 bases to trimming and J lost 0 bases; unmatched junction nucleotides: 11. This CDR3 has 18 amino acids. Germline V gene sequence: CDR1 LNHDA, CDR2 SQIVND (reference sequence). This CDR3 is CASSQGRLAGASSYEQYF. The CDR3 DNA is TGTGCCAGTAGTCAAGGGCGACTAGCGGGGGCAAGCTCCTACGAGCAGTACTTC.

V and J are TRBV5-1 and TRBJ2-7; the match to TRBD2 covers 9 bases. The CDR3 totals 13 residues. CDR1 is SGHRS, CDR2 YFSETQ, per germline. V gave up 7 bases and J gave up 5 bases; unmatched junction bases: 7. The CDR3 protein is CASAAGGIHEQYF. For the CDR3, the DNA is TGCGCCAGCGCTGCGGGAGGGATCCACGAGCAGTACTTC.